The 29 T cell receptor beta chains below were found in one sample sequenced in a study of blood T cell repertoires in COVID-19. Profiling relied on immunoSEQ multiplex PCR, and the TCRdb table lists in-frame clones only, not all of them. The table shows about 400,000 clones, with around 88% occurring only once. Sequenced material: peripheral blood. These receptor sequences come from a woman aged 55-69 years with COVID-19, enrolled during active disease.

This chain uses TRBV6-4 with TRBJ1-2; 9 bases align to TRBD1. The germline V gene has CDR1 MRHNA and CDR2 SNTAGT. Trimming removed 5 bases from V and 4 bases from J; junction bases left unmatched: 11. This CDR3 has 16 amino acids. CDR3 sequence (DNA): TGTGCCAGCAGTCCTCGGGGGACAGGGATGGGCTATGGCTACACCTTC. This gives the protein CASSPRGTGMGYGYTF.

This sequence joins TRBV11-2 and TRBJ2-1; D is possibly TRBD1 (7 bases). The germline V and J ends were trimmed by 4 bases and 6 bases, with 13 bases remaining between them. The germline gives CDR1 SGHAT, CDR2 FQNNGV. The CDR3 length is 14 residues. CDR3 DNA sequence: TGTGCCAGCAGCTCCAGGGGGGAAGGCAATGAGCAGTTCTTC. This translates into CASSSRGEGNEQFF.

DNA for the CDR3: TGTGCCAGCAGCAAAGATCCGGCAGGGCCTGTGCCTGGAAACACCATATATTTT. This sequence encodes CASSKDPAGPVPGNTIYF. V gene TRBV21-1 combines with J gene TRBJ1-3; the table's TRBD1 call for D was not verified on the DNA. TRBV21-1 is shown as a pseudogene. The CDR3 consists of 18 residues.

This chain connects TRBV19 to TRBJ1-2; 7 bases align to TRBD1. There are 14 residues in the CDR3. Losses at the gene ends were 5 bases for V and 3 bases for J; bases not matched to a gene: 6. Germline-derived CDR1 and CDR2 are LNHDA and SQIVND (reference sequence). The CDR3, as DNA: TGTGCCAGTAGTCCGTGGGACAGACACTATGGCTACACCTTC. Translation: CASSPWDRHYGYTF.

This chain links TRBV9 with TRBJ1-2; 9 bases are a match to TRBD1. V trimming: 0 bases; J trimming: 4 bases; junction bases outside the gene matches: 4. CDR3 length: 15 amino acids. Germline V lookup: CDR1 SGDLS, CDR2 YYNGEE. The CDR3 spells CASSVDTGGFYGYTF. CDR3 bases: TGTGCCAGCAGCGTAGACACAGGGGGCTTCTATGGCTACACCTTC.

The chain uses TRBV10-3 and TRBJ2-1; D is perhaps TRBD2 (6 bases). CDR3 length: 15 residues. Germline loops: CDR1 ENHRY, CDR2 SYGVKD. V was pared by 3 bases and J by 4 bases, with 13 bases between. The CDR3 sequence is CAISELAGTYNEQFF. The CDR3 DNA sequence: TGTGCCATCAGTGAACTCGCGGGGACGTACAATGAGCAGTTCTTC.

The V call is TRBV19, the J call TRBJ2-1; the match to TRBD2 covers 12 bases. With V trimmed by 3 bases and J by 1 base, 1 base remained unmatched. Per the germline V gene, CDR1 is LNHDA and CDR2 is SQIVND (reference sequence). The CDR3 contains 16 residues. The CDR3 coding sequence is TGTGCCAGTAGTATCGGGACTAGCGGGTCCTACAATGAGCAGTTCTTC. As protein: CASSIGTSGSYNEQFF.

In nucleotides, the CDR3 is TGTGCCAGCAGGGGCAGTGGTGTTAGGGATACGCAGTATTTT. Translation: CASRGSGVRDTQYF. V and J are TRBV2 and TRBJ2-3; D not resolved. The CDR3 length is 14 residues. Trimming left V 6 bases short and J 6 bases short, with 16 bases between. CDR1 is SNHLY, CDR2 FYNNEI, per germline.

The chain is built from TRBV14 and TRBJ1-3; the D gene is possibly TRBD1 (5 bases). Trimming shortened V by 3 bases and J by 5 bases, and 14 bases separated the two germline ends. Germline CDR1 and CDR2: SGHDN and FVKESK. The CDR3 sequence is 15 residues long. The CDR3 loop reads CASSHRQGYRNTIYF. Here the CDR3 DNA reads TGTGCCAGCAGCCATAGGCAGGGCTACAGAAACACCATATATTTT.

A few counts support this clone. J is TRBJ1-1 and V is TRBV6-5; unclear D gene. CDR3 length: 11 amino acids. V lost 5 bases and J lost 5, with 6 bases in between. From germline, CDR1 is MNHEY and CDR2 SVGAGI. DNA for the CDR3: TGTGCCAGCAGTCGGAGAACTGAAGCTTTCTTT. Its translation is CASSRRTEAFF.

This chain links TRBV5-6 with TRBJ1-1; 7 bases fit TRBD1. Germline CDR1 is SGHDT and CDR2 is YYEEEE. The junction had 14 bases not matched to a gene; V was cut back by 4 bases and J by 2 bases. CDR3 length: 17 amino acids. CDR3 in amino acids: CASSEFKTGVGNTEAFF. CDR3 DNA: TGTGCCAGCAGCGAATTCAAAACAGGGGTTGGAAACACTGAAGCTTTCTTT.

This sequence joins TRBV12-3 or TRBV12-4 and TRBJ2-3; D unresolved. This CDR3 has 11 residues. V dropped 7 bases and J dropped 6 bases, with 8 bases sitting between them. CDR3 in amino acids: CASTHGDTQYF. CDR3 nucleotide sequence: TGTGCCAGCACTCACGGGGATACGCAGTATTTT.

This clone was observed a single time. The V gene is TRBV5-1, the J gene TRBJ2-1, with 10 bases lining up with TRBD2. This CDR3 is 16 amino acids long. V dropped 1 base and J dropped 10; count of bases not matched to a gene: 11. The germline gives CDR1 SGHRS, CDR2 YFSETQ. The CDR3 DNA reads as TGCGCCAGCAGCTTGCCGGGGACTAGCGTTCCCGGGGAGCAGTTCTTC. This codes for CASSLPGTSVPGEQFF. Full variable domain (missing parts from reference TRBV5-1 and TRBJ2-1): KAGVTQTPRYLIKTRGQQVTLSCSPISGHRSVSWYQQTPGQGLQFLFEYFSETQRNKGNFPGRFSGRQFSNSRSEMNVSTLELGDSALYLCASSLPGTSVPGEQFFGPGTRLTVL.

The chain has TRBV7-9 and TRBJ2-1; a possible D gene is TRBD1 (5 bases). This CDR3 has 18 amino acids. Trimming took 2 bases from V and 0 from J, leaving 17 bases between them. Germline CDR1 reads SEHNR; CDR2 reads FQNEAQ (reference sequence). CDR3 bases: TGTGCCAGCAGCTTACCCCAACAGGCCCCAACCTCCTACAATGAGCAGTTCTTC. Its protein product is CASSLPQQAPTSYNEQFF.

The V call is TRBV28, the J call TRBJ2-7; D call uncertain. The CDR3 extends over 15 amino acids. The germline V gene has CDR1 MDHEN and CDR2 SYDVKM. Deletions cut 6 bases from V and 0 bases from J, with 15 bases between. The CDR3 DNA reads as TGTGCCAGCAGCCTCCTCGAGAGGAGCTCCTACGAGCAGTACTTC. It specifies CASSLLERSSYEQYF.

V is TRBV18 and J is TRBJ1-2, with TRBD1 matching 9 bases. V gave up 2 bases and J gave up 9 bases; unmatched junction bases: 13. The germline CDR1 and CDR2 sequences are KGHSH and LQKENI. The CDR3 is 16 residues long. The CDR3 loop reads CASSPTTGQGLNSYTF. CDR3 in DNA: TGTGCCAGCTCACCAACGACGGGACAGGGCCTTAACAGCTACACCTTC.

The chain recombines TRBV5-1 with TRBJ2-6; D uncertain. Deletions cut 0 bases from V and 2 bases from J, with 12 bases between. The CDR3 has 17 amino acids. CDR1 and CDR2 (germline): SGHRS, YFSETQ. Here the CDR3 DNA reads TGCGCCAGCAGCTTGGGGGTTGCGAGGCCTGGGGCCAACGTCCTGACTTTC. As protein: CASSLGVARPGANVLTF.

This chain links TRBV29-1 with TRBJ1-3; TRBD1 matches 9 bases. From germline, CDR1 is SQVTM and CDR2 ANQGSEA. The junction had 8 bases not matched to a gene; V was cut back by 7 bases and J by 4 bases. This CDR3 is built from 14 residues. CDR3 region: CSANRGLSGNTIYF. CDR3 coding DNA: TGCAGCGCCAACAGGGGGCTAAGCGGAAACACCATATATTTT.

This chain links TRBV5-8 with TRBJ2-3; 10 nucleotides line up with TRBD2. J was trimmed by 2 bases and V by 2 bases; bases with no gene match: 5. CDR1 SGHTS and CDR2 YDEGEE come from the germline V gene. The CDR3 totals 16 residues. In DNA, the CDR3 is TGTGCCAGCAGCTTAGGACTAGCGGCGGTCACAGATACGCAGTATTTT. Protein: CASSLGLAAVTDTQYF.

The chain employs TRBV5-1 and TRBJ2-6; the D is unclear. In germline, CDR1 is SGHRS, CDR2 YFSETQ. The V end lost 3 bases, the J end lost 3 bases, and 7 bases lay between the germline ends. The CDR3 extends over 14 amino acids. CDR3 nucleotides: TGCGCCAGCAGCTCCATGTTTGGGGCCAACGTCCTGACTTTC. It yields the protein CASSSMFGANVLTF.

The chain has TRBV18 and TRBJ1-5; tentative D call: TRBD1 (5 bases). CDR3 length equals 14 residues. Germline V CDR1 and CDR2: KGHSH, LQKENI. Trimming stripped 5 bases from V and 2 bases from J, with 10 bases between. CDR3 sequence reads: CASSLTGRNQPQHF. The DNA for the CDR3 is TGTGCCAGCTCATTAACAGGACGCAATCAGCCCCAGCATTTT. The complete variable domain, with remaining parts taken from reference TRBV18 and TRBJ1-5, reads NAGVMQNPRHLVRRRGQEARLRCSPMKGHSHVYWYRQLPEEGLKFMVYLQKENIIDESGMPKERFSAEFPKEGPSILRIQQVVRGDSAAYFCASSLTGRNQPQHFGDGTRLSIL.

The chain links TRBV4-1 to TRBJ1-1; TRBD1 might be the D (6 bases). This CDR3 region has 17 residues. Germline lookup yields CDR1 MGHRA and CDR2 YSYEKL. V was trimmed by 1 base and J by 3 bases, leaving 18 bases between them. CDR3 in DNA: TGCGCCAGCAGCCAAGGGCCGACCAGGGGTGCCGACACTGAAGCTTTCTTT. Its translation is CASSQGPTRGADTEAFF.

This chain uses TRBV4-3 with TRBJ2-7; TRBD2 agrees at 10 bases. Germline trimming cut 0 bases from V and 1 base from J; bases unmatched to any gene: 15. There are 20 residues in the CDR3. In germline, CDR1 is LGHNA, CDR2 YSLEER. CDR3 nucleotide sequence: TGCGCCAGCAGCCAAGATCTAGCGGGGGAACAGAATCTGATATCCTACGAGCAGTACTTC. Its translation is CASSQDLAGEQNLISYEQYF.

Only one count was recorded for this clone. The chain links TRBV5-1 to TRBJ2-5; 11 positions agree with TRBD2. The V and J ends lost 4 bases and 5 bases, in that order; junction bases with no gene match: 10. This CDR3 region has 16 residues. Germline assignment: CDR1 SGHRS and CDR2 YFSETQ. The CDR3 loop is CASSAAGTSGGETQYF. DNA for the CDR3: TGCGCCAGCAGCGCGGCCGGGACTAGCGGAGGGGAGACCCAGTACTTC.

V is TRBV7-8 and J is TRBJ2-1, with 10 bases lining up with TRBD2. V shed 2 bases and J 3 bases; nucleotides not matched to a gene: 16. The CDR3 sequence is 20 residues long. Germline CDR1 is SGHVS and CDR2 is FQNEAQ. The CDR3 DNA follows: TGTGCCAGCAGCTTATATCGGGATTCCGGACTAGCGGATAACTACAATGAGCAGTTCTTC. Translated: CASSLYRDSGLADNYNEQFF.

The chain has TRBV11-3 and TRBJ1-1, with unresolved D. CDR1 and CDR2 (germline): SGHNT, YENEEA. Trimming removed 3 bases at V and 1 base at J, with 9 bases between. CDR3 size: 14 residues. The CDR3 here is CASSLEGQNTEAFF. CDR3 DNA: TGTGCCAGCAGCTTGGAGGGCCAGAACACTGAAGCTTTCTTT.

This rearrangement joins TRBV7-2 to TRBJ1-1; unclear D gene. Trimming cost V 3 bases and J 10 bases, with 15 bases left between them. Germline assignment: CDR1 SGHTA and CDR2 FQGNSA. The CDR3 is 13 amino acids. Here the CDR3 reads CASSFQHGSAAFF. The CDR3 bases are TGTGCCAGCAGCTTCCAACACGGGAGTGCAGCTTTCTTT.

The gene calls are TRBV12-3 or TRBV12-4 and TRBJ1-5, with D perhaps matching TRBD1 (5 bases). The length of the CDR3 is 13 residues. Trimming removed 3 bases from V and 3 bases from J, with 6 bases in between. The CDR3 here is CASSLDNNQPQHF. The DNA of the CDR3 is TGTGCCAGCAGTTTGGACAACAATCAGCCCCAGCATTTT.

The rearrangement uses TRBV9 and TRBJ1-2; D is undetermined. V lost 4 bases and J 1 base, leaving 5 bases between the germline ends. The CDR3 is 12 residues long. Germline values: CDR1 SGDLS, CDR2 YYNGEE. CDR3 sequence: CASSTHNYGYTF. CDR3 in DNA: TGTGCCAGCAGCACTCATAACTATGGCTACACCTTC.